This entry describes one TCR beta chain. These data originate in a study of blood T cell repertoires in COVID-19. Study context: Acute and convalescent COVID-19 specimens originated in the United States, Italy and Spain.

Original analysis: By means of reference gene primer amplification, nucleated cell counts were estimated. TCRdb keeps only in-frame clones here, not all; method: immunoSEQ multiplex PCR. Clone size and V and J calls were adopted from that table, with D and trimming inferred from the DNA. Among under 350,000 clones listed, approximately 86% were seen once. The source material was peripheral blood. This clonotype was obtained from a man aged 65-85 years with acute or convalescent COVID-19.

The CDR3 protein is CATGLADQETQYF. CDR3 nucleotide sequence: TGTGCCACCGGACTAGCGGACCAAGAGACCCAGTACTTC. V gene TRBV24-1 combines with J gene TRBJ2-5; 10 bases line up with TRBD2. With 9 bases clipped from V and 0 bases from J, the junction kept 0 bases outside the gene matches. The CDR3 runs to 13 residues. CDR1 and CDR2 from the germline V gene are KGHDR and SFDVKD.